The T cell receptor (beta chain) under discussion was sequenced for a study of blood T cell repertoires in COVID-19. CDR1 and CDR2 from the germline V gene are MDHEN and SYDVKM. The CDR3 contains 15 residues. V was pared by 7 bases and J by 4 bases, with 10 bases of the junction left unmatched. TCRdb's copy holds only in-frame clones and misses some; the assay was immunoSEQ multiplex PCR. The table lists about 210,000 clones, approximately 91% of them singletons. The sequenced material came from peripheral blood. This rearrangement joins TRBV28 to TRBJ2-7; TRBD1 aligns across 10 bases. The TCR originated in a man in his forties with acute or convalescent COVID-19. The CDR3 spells CASMKTGTGEYEQYF. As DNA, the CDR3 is TGTGCCAGCATGAAGACCGGGACAGGGGAGTACGAGCAGTACTTC.